The 29 T cell receptor beta chains given below trace back to one sample, sequenced in a study of identical twins. TCRdb redid the calling of the 5' RACE reads with MiXCR, one entry per CDR3 protein. The sample lists 690,000 or so distinct CDR3 sequences; approximately 9% were seen once. In addition, the sample was reused for a study of yellow fever vaccine responses in identical twins.

Material for sequencing was PBMCs. All receptors come from a woman aged 18 to 35 in good health.

The chain is built from TRBV12-3 or TRBV12-4 and TRBJ1-5, with D tentatively TRBD1 (5 bases). The CDR3 is 12 amino acids. Trimming left V 3 bases short and J 15 bases short, with 15 bases between. The CDR3 DNA reads TGTGCCAGCAGTTTCTCGAGGGGCTTTATGCATTTT. It codes for CASSFSRGFMHF.

This clonotype was counted many times. The V gene is TRBV5-1, the J gene TRBJ2-6, with D possibly TRBD2 on 7 matching bases. This CDR3 region has 16 residues. The V and J ends lost 5 bases and 1 base respectively, with 13 bases between them. Per germline, CDR1 SGHRS and CDR2 YFSETQ. The CDR3 bases are TGCGCCAGCAGACAGGGAGGGGTTTCTGGGGCCAACGTCCTGACTTTC. Its translation: CASRQGGVSGANVLTF.

This clonotype was seen ten or more times. The chain recombines TRBV4-3 with TRBJ2-5; 8 bases are a match to TRBD2. The V gene end was trimmed by 0 bases and the J gene end by 7 bases; junction bases not matched to a gene: 4. The CDR3 length is 14 residues. Germline V gives CDR1 LGHNA, CDR2 YSLEER. In nucleotides, the CDR3 is TGCGCCAGCAGCCAAGATCGGGCGGGAGGGACCCAGTACTTC. Translation: CASSQDRAGGTQYF.

This clonotype was counted a few times. V and J are TRBV12-5 and TRBJ2-1, with TRBD2 identical over 7 bases. The ends lost 0 bases at V and 5 bases at J; junction bases unmatched: 16. The CDR3 loop spans 19 amino acids. The germline V gene encodes CDR1 LGHNT and CDR2 FRNRAP. The CDR3 region is CASGLVLTFPSGLNNEQFF. The CDR3, as DNA: TGTGCTAGTGGTTTGGTCCTAACGTTCCCTAGCGGACTTAACAATGAGCAGTTCTTC.

The chain recombines TRBV11-2 with TRBJ2-2; the match to TRBD1 covers 9 bases. Germline CDR1 is SGHAT and CDR2 is FQNNGV. Losses at the gene ends were 5 bases for V and 5 bases for J; bases not matched to a gene: 12. The CDR3 contains 17 residues. The CDR3 DNA follows: TGTGCCAGCAGCCAATCTCCCGGGACAGGGTTTACCGGGGAGCTGTTTTTT. This sequence encodes CASSQSPGTGFTGELFF.

In this sample, this clonotype turned up many times. The V and J genes are TRBV27 and TRBJ2-5, with D unresolved. Trimming stripped 2 bases from V and 5 bases from J, with 15 bases between. Germline values: CDR1 MNHEY, CDR2 SMNVEV (reference sequence). The CDR3 length is 15 residues. The CDR3: CASSLRETSRETQYF. CDR3 bases: TGTGCCAGCAGTTTACGCGAAACTTCTAGGGAGACCCAGTACTTC.

This clonotype was observed many times. The rearrangement links TRBV29-1 to TRBJ1-2; TRBD1 matches at 9 bases. The CDR3 spans 13 residues. With 5 bases clipped from V and 1 base from J, the junction kept 2 bases outside the gene matches. Per the germline V gene, CDR1 is SQVTM and CDR2 is ANQGSEA. The CDR3 DNA follows: TGCAGCGTTTGGGACAGGGTTAACTATGGCTACACCTTC. Amino acid sequence: CSVWDRVNYGYTF.

This rearrangement joins TRBV6-6 to TRBJ1-2, with D unresolved. Germline-derived CDR1 and CDR2 are MNHNY and SVGAGI (reference sequence). The CDR3 consists of 11 residues. The V and J ends lost 2 bases and 8 bases respectively, with 6 bases between them. The CDR3 spells CASSYAYGYTF. The CDR3 nucleotides are TGTGCCAGCAGTTACGCTTACGGCTACACCTTC.

This sequence joins TRBV3-1 and TRBJ2-7; TRBD1 is a possible D gene (5 bases). Trimming left V 10 bases short and J 0 bases short, with 19 bases between. The CDR3 totals 15 residues. In germline, CDR1 is LGHDT, CDR2 YNNKEL (reference sequence). The CDR3 loop is CATCPGQQSSYEQYF. The CDR3 DNA reads as TGTGCCACCTGCCCAGGACAACAGAGCTCCTACGAGCAGTACTTC.

The sample holds many counts of this clonotype. This chain links TRBV12-3 or TRBV12-4 with TRBJ2-5; perhaps TRBD2 as D (6 bases). V shed 5 bases and J shed 3 bases, with 10 bases lying between them. The CDR3 sequence is 13 residues long. The CDR3 DNA sequence: TGTGCCAGCAGTCATTGGACTAAAGAGACCCAGTACTTC. Its translation: CASSHWTKETQYF.

This clonotype was seen only a few times. The V call is TRBV7-2, the J call TRBJ2-5, with 10 bases lining up with TRBD1. The CDR3 covers 14 residues. CDR1 and CDR2 (germline): SGHTA, FQGNSA. The trim removed 5 bases at V and 6 bases at J, leaving 6 bases unmatched. In DNA form, the CDR3 reads TGTGCCAGCAGCCCCCCGGGACAGGGGAAGACCCAGTACTTC. Its translation is CASSPPGQGKTQYF.

The chain couples TRBV20-1 to TRBJ1-2; no clear D gene. The CDR3 is 12 residues long. V lost 6 bases and J lost 3, with 11 bases in between. Germline V gene lookup returns CDR1 DFQATT and CDR2 SNEGSKA (reference sequence). The CDR3: CSAWARDYGYTF. CDR3 nucleotides: TGCAGTGCCTGGGCAAGGGACTATGGCTACACCTTC.

The chain couples TRBV7-2 to TRBJ2-5, with 11 bases lining up with TRBD1. The CDR3 consists of 15 residues. The trim removed 5 bases at V and 4 bases at J, leaving 6 bases unmatched. Germline CDR1 SGHTA, CDR2 FQGNSA. The CDR3 nucleotides are TGTGCCAGCAGCCAGGACAGGGGGCGCTTAGAGACCCAGTACTTC. It encodes CASSQDRGRLETQYF.

A few counts support this clonotype. This chain links TRBV5-1 with TRBJ2-7, with D maybe TRBD1 (6 bases). V gave up 0 bases and J gave up 6 bases, with 16 bases separating them. This CDR3 is built from 15 residues. Germline V gene data show CDR1 as SGHRS and CDR2 as YFSETQ. CDR3 sequence (DNA): TGCGCCAGCAGCTTGGGCCACAGGGCTCCCACCGAGCAGTACTTC. Its translation is CASSLGHRAPTEQYF. The variable domain in full, completed from reference TRBV5-1 and TRBJ2-7, reads KAGVTQTPRYLIKTRGQQVTLSCSPISGHRSVSWYQQTPGQGLQFLFEYFSETQRNKGNFPGRFSGRQFSNSRSEMNVSTLELGDSALYLCASSLGHRAPTEQYFGPGTRLTVT.

This chain links TRBV7-2 with TRBJ2-7, with D perhaps matching TRBD2 (5 bases). Trimming took off 5 bases at V and 3 bases at J, with 14 bases between the two ends. The germline CDR1 and CDR2 sequences are SGHTA and FQGNSA. The length of the CDR3 is 14 residues. CDR3 sequence (DNA): TGTGCCAGCAGCCTACAACTAGTAAGCTACGAGCAGTACTTC. It translates to CASSLQLVSYEQYF. The whole variable domain, remainder taken from reference TRBV7-2 and TRBJ2-7, is GAGVSQSPSNKVTEKGKDVELRCDPISGHTALYWYRQSLGQGLEFLIYFQGNSAPDKSGLPSDRFSAERTGGSVSTLTIQRTQQEDSAVYLCASSLQLVSYEQYFGPGTRLTVT.

The table lists this clonotype with a count of one. The chain has TRBV5-5 and TRBJ2-3, with a tentative D call TRBD1 (6 bases). The CDR3 runs 15 residues. CDR1 and CDR2 (germline): SGHKS, YYEKEE (reference sequence). The V end was cut by 8 bases, the J end by 0 bases, with 16 bases between. The CDR3 nucleotides read TGTGCCAGGGGCCCTGGACAGCTCAGCACAGATACGCAGTATTTT. As protein: CARGPGQLSTDTQYF.

The rearrangement uses TRBV3-1 and TRBJ1-3; D may be TRBD1 (5 bases). The CDR3 contains 15 residues. Looked up from germline, CDR1 is LGHDT and CDR2 is YNNKEL (reference sequence). Trimming removed 4 bases at V and 2 bases at J, with 12 bases between. The CDR3 DNA reads as TGTGCCAGCAGCCCCAGGGTAATAACTGGAAACACCATATATTTT. Residues: CASSPRVITGNTIYF. Based on the CDR3 plus reference TRBV3-1 and TRBJ1-3, the full variable domain is DTAVSQTPKYLVTQMGNDKSIKCEQNLGHDTMYWYKQDSKKFLKIMFSYNNKELIINETVPNRFSPKSPDKAHLNLHINSLELGDSAVYFCASSPRVITGNTIYFGEGSWLTVV.

The chain combines TRBV29-1 with TRBJ2-7; D perhaps matches TRBD1 (6 bases). The germline V gene encodes CDR1 SQVTM and CDR2 ANQGSEA. The CDR3 spans 11 residues. Deletions cut 5 bases from V and 6 bases from J, with 11 bases between. The CDR3 DNA is TGCAGCGTTAGGGGGAGCGGCGAGCAGTACTTC. Its translation is CSVRGSGEQYF.

Only a few counts were recorded for this clonotype. The gene calls are TRBV27 and TRBJ2-3; a weak D match, TRBD2 (6 bases). The CDR3 runs to 18 residues. Germline CDR1 MNHEY, CDR2 SMNVEV (reference sequence). The ends were cut back, 5 bases at V and 0 bases at J, with 21 bases in the middle. The CDR3 protein is CASSPGLAILTSTDTQYF. The CDR3 region has the DNA TGTGCCAGCAGTCCGGGGCTAGCGATTCTAACTAGCACAGATACGCAGTATTTT.

The chain links TRBV2 to TRBJ1-4, with 9 bases aligning to TRBD1. In germline, CDR1 is SNHLY, CDR2 FYNNEI. The CDR3 is 14 residues long. Germline trimming cut 6 bases from V and 5 bases from J; bases unmatched to any gene: 4. CDR3 sequence (DNA): TGTGCCAGCAGGGACAGGGGCCGAAATGAAAAACTGTTTTTT. It yields the protein CASRDRGRNEKLFF.

The rearrangement uses TRBV15 and TRBJ2-1; TRBD2 might be the D (6 bases). V gave up 5 bases and J gave up 0 bases, with 14 bases separating them. The CDR3 is made up of 16 amino acids. Germline values: CDR1 LNHNV, CDR2 YYDKDF (reference sequence). CDR3 in amino acids: CATSPGAGTSYNEQFF. The CDR3 DNA reads TGTGCCACCAGCCCCGGGGCGGGAACCTCCTACAATGAGCAGTTCTTC. Full variable domain (remainder filled in from reference TRBV15 and TRBJ2-1): DAMVIQNPRYQVTQFGKPVTLSCSQTLNHNVMYWYQQKSSQAPKLLFHYYDKDFNNEADTPDNFQSRRPNTSFCFLDIRSPGLGDTAMYLCATSPGAGTSYNEQFFGPGTRLTVL.

This clonotype was found many times. The genes are TRBV2 and TRBJ2-7; TRBD1 aligns across 11 bases. V lost 6 bases, J lost 4 bases, and 5 bases stayed unmatched. CDR1 and CDR2 from the germline V gene are SNHLY and FYNNEI. The CDR3 sequence is 14 residues long. The DNA for the CDR3 is TGTGCCAGCAGGGTCCGGGACAGGGGGTACGAGCAGTACTTC. Its protein product is CASRVRDRGYEQYF. Supplemented by reference TRBV2 and TRBJ2-7, the full variable domain reads EPEVTQTPSHQVTQMGQEVILRCVPISNHLYFYWYRQILGQKVEFLVSFYNNEISEKSEIFDDQFSVERPDGSNFTLKIRSTKLEDSAMYFCASRVRDRGYEQYFGPGTRLTVT.

The chain carries TRBV20-1 and TRBJ1-5; a possible D gene is TRBD1 (6 bases). The V and J ends lost 0 bases and 4 bases respectively, with 13 bases between them. The length of the CDR3 is 15 residues. CDR1 and CDR2 from the germline V gene are DFQATT and SNEGSKA (reference sequence). CDR3 region: CSAREGGRENQPQHF. DNA for the CDR3: TGCAGTGCTAGAGAAGGGGGGAGGGAAAATCAGCCCCAGCATTTT.

The chain couples TRBV6-5 to TRBJ1-5; TRBD1 matches 9 bases. J lost 4 bases, V lost 6 bases, and 7 bases had no gene match. The CDR3 loop spans 15 amino acids. CDR1 and CDR2 from the germline V gene are MNHEY and SVGAGI. The CDR3, as DNA: TGTGCCAGCAGATCCTCCGGGACAGGGAATCAGCCCCAGCATTTT. Residues: CASRSSGTGNQPQHF.

This chain links TRBV4-1 with TRBJ2-7; 8 bases agree with TRBD2. The CDR3 runs to 16 residues. V gave up 3 bases and J gave up 7 bases; unmatched junction bases: 14. Per the germline V gene, CDR1 is MGHRA and CDR2 is YSYEKL. CDR3 loop: CASSQDPPAGGWEQYF. The CDR3 DNA reads as TGCGCCAGCAGCCAGGACCCTCCGGCGGGAGGCTGGGAGCAGTACTTC.

This clonotype came up many times. The genes are TRBV27 and TRBJ2-5; TRBD1 matches at 7 bases. The CDR3 totals 15 residues. V shed 6 bases, J shed 0 bases, and the junction held 7 bases outside the gene matches. Germline V lookup: CDR1 MNHEY, CDR2 SMNVEV (reference sequence). In DNA, the CDR3 is TGTGCCAGCAGACCCGGGACAGACAACCAAGAGACCCAGTACTTC. It is translated as CASRPGTDNQETQYF.

There are a few counts of this clonotype. This sequence joins TRBV12-3 or TRBV12-4 and TRBJ2-7; no definite D call. Deletions cut 6 bases from V and 8 bases from J, with 14 bases between. The CDR3 totals 12 residues. Here the CDR3 DNA reads TGTGCCAGCAGCCCCTCGAATAGAAAGCAGTACTTC. This encodes CASSPSNRKQYF.

This clonotype was observed a handful of times. J is TRBJ2-1 and V is TRBV6-5, with D perhaps TRBD2 (6 bases). The CDR3 length is 14 residues. Trimming left V 2 bases short and J 12 bases short, with 17 bases between. Germline CDR1 and CDR2: MNHEY and SVGAGI. The CDR3 loop reads CASSYDSSVAGQFF. In nucleotides, the CDR3 is TGTGCCAGCAGTTACGACTCTAGCGTGGCAGGGCAGTTCTTC.

This clonotype was found a few times. The chain carries TRBV20-1 and TRBJ2-3; D is possibly TRBD2 (6 bases). The CDR3 runs to 14 residues. V was cut by 3 bases and J by 6 bases, with 16 bases left in between. Germline assignment: CDR1 DFQATT and CDR2 SNEGSKA (reference sequence). The CDR3 sequence: CSASTGVLVDTQYF. The CDR3 coding sequence is TGCAGTGCTAGCACGGGGGTGCTTGTGGATACGCAGTATTTT.